This paragraph reports one T cell receptor (beta chain). What antigen it recognizes has not been identified. Base quality data are lacking; no much larger clone is found one base away. The sample comes from a study of PD-L1 blockade in urothelial cancer (dated by TCRdb to the late 2010s). For the wider study: Therapy was started at some point between 2014 and 2016 for all patients, and atezolizumab 1,200 mg was administered intravenously every 3 weeks. The study was an exploratory multi-omic analysis of somatic, immune and clinical correlates of response to PD-L1 blockade with atezolizumab in urothelial cancer. Some 30 patients had pretreatment blood TCR-seq, some 25 had at least one posttreatment blood collection, and some 25 had tumor TCR-seq. About 85% of the 29 patients were identified as males with urothelial cancer of bladder origin, and a prior smoking history was reported by 18 of 29 patients. Pretreatment tumor samples, along with matched peripheral blood collected serially before and after atezolizumab treatment, underwent TCR sequencing. Durable clinical benefit was achieved by nine patients and was not achieved by 20 patients. Blood samples yielded a median of around 150,000 T cells and more than 80,000 unique TCRs, with median clonality 0.080. Blood samples were analyzed 3 weeks after the start of treatment (second dose) and 6 weeks after the start of treatment. In the same patients, pretreatment tumors underwent whole exome sequencing and RNA sequencing in addition to TCR sequencing. Patients had an ECOG performance status of 0 or 1 and had received between 0 and 3 prior chemotherapy regimens. Durable clinical benefit meant progression-free survival longer than 6 months, and TCR features were also tested against progression-free and overall survival.

Synthetic TCR analog templates were spiked into each PCR so that absolute template abundance could be estimated from read counts. The immunoSEQ assay was used to amplify TCRbeta CDR3 regions from genomic DNA with bias-controlled V and J gene primers. Sequencing of rearranged TCRbeta segments was performed at approximately 20X coverage. The study's own analysis went as follows. Clustering was used to correct sequencing errors, and CDR3s were annotated against IMGT so that V, D and J genes could be assigned. Only productive TCRbeta rearrangements were used in downstream analyses, excluding out-of-frame or stop-codon sequences. To compute clonality, Shannon entropy was normalized by the log of the number of unique productive sequences and then subtracted from one. Fisher's exact test with Benjamini-Hochberg correction, using a cutoff of adjusted p below 0.01, was how clones that differed between time points or between blood and tumor were identified. What TCRdb holds here is the immuneACCESS table cut down to in-frame rearrangements. Part of the clones is not present; checked against another copy, under half of the missing clones reflect an unresolved V gene, and the others are unexplained. The DNA was the basis for D and trimming; V, J and clone size are from that table. Present in this sample are approximately 63,000 clones, approximately 75% of which were seen just once. 1.6% of the sample is in the top ten clones.

The time point label, as the study defines it: pretreatment peripheral blood. A total of around 30 patients with locally advanced or metastatic urothelial carcinoma, treated at Memorial Sloan Kettering on a trial protocol, made up the cohort. Peripheral blood mononuclear cells were collected from each patient pretreatment and during treatment, giving between 1 and 8 total time points per patient. The Qiagen DNeasy Blood extraction kit was used to purify genomic DNA from total PBMCs and tumor samples. Collected pretreatment and during treatment, PBMCs were isolated and stored as previously described. Study-level results and caveats: A pretreatment peripheral blood TCR clonality below the median was linked to improved progression-free and overall survival. Because the sample size was small (n of about 29) and many exploratory analyses were performed, the results are intended to be hypothesis-generating. Greater expansion of tumor-associated TCR clones in peripheral blood 3 weeks after the start of treatment was observed in patients with durable benefit (n ≈ 22, p = 0.022).

From the cysteine up to the phenylalanine, the CDR3 has a length of 14 residues. Just the 42-base CDR3 DNA is kept, in frame starting at base 1. Cut back by 5 bases and 5 bases, the V and J ends lie 16 bases apart. CDR1 LNHDA and CDR2 SQIVND are derived from the germline V gene (reference sequence). The material was PBMCs, obtained around atezolizumab (anti-PD-L1) treatment. The sequence was obtained from a man between 65 and 85 years old with urothelial cancer. Here the chain combines TRBV19 and TRBJ2-7; the D gene remains uncertain. CDR3 loop: CASSPGNLNHEQYF. The sequenced DNA: TGTGCCAGTAGTCCCGGTAATCTTAACCACGAGCAGTACTTC.